This is a list of T cell receptor beta chains from one sample in a study of vaccination effects on CD4 cells after COVID-19. Method: immunoSEQ multiplex PCR; TCRdb's copy keeps in-frame clones and lacks some. The sample gives approximately 30,000 clones, roughly two thirds of which show up once; around 28% is in the top ten. Antigens for these TCRs are unknown. Sequenced material: CD4+ T cells from PBMCs cultured with HCoV-229E spike peptides, taken before COVID-19 vaccination. Receptors were obtained from a human donor who received a COVID-19 vaccine. Each CDR3 is given with its conserved first and last residue. The D gene is left open where the match is weak. Not every row has a clone size; where given, it reads once, few, many or a size class.

V	D	size	J	DNA	CDR3
TRBV5-1	NA	NA	TRBJ2-5	TGCGCCAGCAGCTCACATTTCCCAGAGACCCAGTACTTC	CASSSHFPETQYF
TRBV6-2/TRBV6-3	NA	few	TRBJ2-7	TGTGCCAGCAGCAGAAGCGGTTACGAGCAGTACTTC	CASSRSGYEQYF
TRBV4-3	NA	NA	TRBJ1-1	TGCGCCAGCAGCCAAGGCCGACTAAGTGAAGCTTTCTTT	CASSQGRLSEAFF
TRBV25-1	NA	few	TRBJ1-5	TGTGCCAGCAGTGCCACGGCTACCGGGGAAAATCAGCCCCAGCATTTT	CASSATATGENQPQHF
TRBV7-9	TRBD1	few	TRBJ1-5	TGTGCCAGCAGCTTAGAGACAGGGACACAGCCCCAGCATTTT	CASSLETGTQPQHF
TRBV6-4	NA	NA	TRBJ2-6	TGTGCCAGCAGTGACGGCGGGACTGGGGCCAACGTCCTGACTTTC	CASSDGGTGANVLTF
TRBV7-2	NA	NA	TRBJ1-6	TGTGCCAGCAGCGACCGAACGGGTAGGGAAAATTCACCCCTCCACTTT	CASSDRTGRENSPLHF
TRBV7-8	TRBD2	NA	TRBJ2-7	TGTGCCAGCCAGCCGGGAGGGCCGTACGAGCAGTACTTC	CASQPGGPYEQYF
TRBV28	NA	NA	TRBJ2-3	TGTGCCAGCAGGGGGTCAACTAAAGTCACAGATACGCAGTATTTT	CASRGSTKVTDTQYF
TRBV3-1/TRBV3-2	TRBD1	few	TRBJ1-2	TGTGCCAGCAGCCCCCGACAGGGTGTTAAGTATGGCTACACCTTC	CASSPRQGVKYGYTF
TRBV30	NA	NA	TRBJ1-6	TGTGCCTGGGCACGAAATTCACCCCTCCACTTT	CAWARNSPLHF
TRBV9	NA	NA	TRBJ2-7	TGTGCCAGCAGCGCTGCCTCGGGACTCGGGGTCGAGCAGTACTTC	CASSAASGLGVEQYF
TRBV19	NA	NA	TRBJ2-3	NA	CASKLSGPGTDTQYF
TRBV20-1	NA	NA	TRBJ1-2	TGCAGTGCTACCATGACCAAAGGTGTCACCTTC	CSATMTKGVTF
TRBV30	TRBD2	NA	TRBJ2-5	TGTGCCTGGAGTTCGGTCTGGACTAGCGGGGGCGGAAAAGAGACCCAGTACTTC	CAWSSVWTSGGGKETQYF
TRBV9	TRBD1	few	TRBJ1-6	TGTGCCAGCAGCGTGGCGGTTGGGACAGGGGATTCACCCCTCCACTTT	CASSVAVGTGDSPLHF
TRBV30	TRBD1	few	TRBJ1-3	TGTGCCTGGACACCCGGGAGGGGGCTGGGAAACACCATATATTTT	CAWTPGRGLGNTIYF
TRBV5-4	NA	NA	TRBJ2-7	TGTGCCAGCAGCTTGTTCAATGACAAATCCTACGAGCAGTACTTC	CASSLFNDKSYEQYF
TRBV5-4	TRBD1	NA	TRBJ1-3	TGTGCCAGCAGCTTAGGACAGGGGGGCTCTGGAAACACCATATATTTT	CASSLGQGGSGNTIYF
TRBV11-1	NA	few	TRBJ2-1	TGTGCCAGCAGCTTAGAAGTGAGCTCCTACAATGAGCAGTTCTTC	CASSLEVSSYNEQFF
TRBV10-3	NA	NA	TRBJ1-1	TGTGCCATCAGTGAGACAGGGACACCCACTGAAGCTTTCTTT	CAISETGTPTEAFF
TRBV5-4	TRBD2	once	TRBJ2-7	TGTGCCAGCAGCTTGGAAGGGAGGGACTCCTACGAGCAGTACTTC	CASSLEGRDSYEQYF
TRBV12-3/TRBV12-4	NA	few	TRBJ1-1	TGTGCCAGCAGTGTAGGTGGGGGCACTGAAGCTTTCTTT	CASSVGGGTEAFF
TRBV5-1	NA	NA	TRBJ2-5	TGCGCCAGCAGCTTGGTGCAGGGATCGGGGGAGACCCAGTACTTC	CASSLVQGSGETQYF
TRBV7-9	TRBD2	few	TRBJ2-1	TGTGCCAGCAGCTTACTCGCCAGCGGGGGGGCCGGGAATGAGCAGTTCTTC	CASSLLASGGAGNEQFF
TRBV4-1	NA	once	TRBJ1-4	TGCGCCAGCAGCCAAGATTGGTTTGCGGGCCTGTTTTTT	CASSQDWFAGLFF
TRBV30	NA	NA	TRBJ1-5	TGTGCCTGGAGTGCAGGAGGCGGGGGTCAGGGTCAGCCCCAGCATTTT	CAWSAGGGGQGQPQHF
TRBV7-2	TRBD1	NA	TRBJ2-5	TGTGCCAGCAGCCCCAGAGCTCACAGGACAGGGGACGGAGAGACCCAGTACTTC	CASSPRAHRTGDGETQYF
TRBV5-1	TRBD1	once	TRBJ1-4	TGCGCCAGCAGGCCCGGGACAGGGGGTAATGAAAAACTGTTTTTT	CASRPGTGGNEKLFF
TRBV19	NA	NA	TRBJ1-3	TGTGCCAGTAGTCCGATAGCTGGGGGACACATGTCTGGAAACACCATATATTTT	CASSPIAGGHMSGNTIYF
TRBV5-5	NA	NA	TRBJ1-3	TGTGCCAGCAGCTTGGTTACAACCATCCCTGGAAACACCATATATTTT	CASSLVTTIPGNTIYF
TRBV7-9	NA	once	TRBJ2-7	TGTGCCAGCAGCTTAGAGGCCGGCCACGAGCAGTACTTC	CASSLEAGHEQYF
TRBV15	NA	NA	TRBJ2-5	TGTGCCACCAGCAGAGGACAGATAGGCGAGACCCAGTACTTC	CATSRGQIGETQYF
TRBV30	TRBD2	NA	TRBJ2-5	TGTGCCTGGAGGCCTAGCGGGGTGCTCGAGACCCAGTACTTC	CAWRPSGVLETQYF
TRBV7-2	NA	NA	TRBJ1-2	TGTGCCAGCAGCTTAACCCAACAGGGAGAGCGCTACACCTTC	CASSLTQQGERYTF
TRBV29-1	NA	NA	TRBJ2-7	TGCAGCGTGGAGACAGGCGTCTACGAGCAGTACTTC	CSVETGVYEQYF
TRBV5-5	NA	NA	TRBJ2-5	TGTGCCAGCAGCTTGAGAGGGTATGTTGCCGAGACCCAGTACTTC	CASSLRGYVAETQYF
TRBV7-9	NA	few	TRBJ1-2	TGTGCCAGCAGCTGGGGGACAATTGACTATGGCTACACCTTC	CASSWGTIDYGYTF
TRBV5-5	NA	few	TRBJ1-6	TGTGCCAGCAGCTTGGGGATCCGGGGTTCCTATAATTCACCCCTCCACTTT	CASSLGIRGSYNSPLHF
TRBV7-9	NA	NA	TRBJ1-5	TGTGCCAGCAGCTTAGTAGGCAATCAGCCCCAGCATTTT	CASSLVGNQPQHF
TRBV2	NA	NA	TRBJ1-2	TGTGCCAGCAGTGAAGCAGGGCGGGCAGGCTACACCTTC	CASSEAGRAGYTF
TRBV10-3	NA	NA	TRBJ1-2	TGTGCCATCAGTGAGAGAGGGACGGGGGGCTACACCTTC	CAISERGTGGYTF
TRBV5-1	TRBD1	few	TRBJ1-6	TGCGCCAGCAGCACATCAGGGGGACCAGATAGGTCACCCCTCCACTTT	CASSTSGGPDRSPLHF
TRBV7-2	TRBD2	NA	TRBJ2-5	TGTGCCAGCAGCGTGGGAGGGAGGGAGACCCAGTACTTC	CASSVGGRETQYF
TRBV5-4	TRBD2	NA	TRBJ2-4	TGTGCCAGCAGCCCACCCGGACTAGCGGGGATTCAGTACTTC	CASSPPGLAGIQYF
TRBV28	NA	NA	TRBJ2-7	TGTGCCAGCCGGGCGGGGTGGGAAGCCGCATTCGAGCAGTACTTC	CASRAGWEAAFEQYF
TRBV19	NA	NA	TRBJ2-5	TGTGCCAGTAATTCGGGCAGGGGAGAGACCCAGTACTTC	CASNSGRGETQYF
TRBV28	NA	few	TRBJ1-3	TGTGCCAGCAGTTTTGGGGGCTACGGAAACACCATATATTTT	CASSFGGYGNTIYF
TRBV30	NA	few	TRBJ2-2	TGTGCCTGGAGTGGTCGGGGACCGCTGTTTTTT	CAWSGRGPLFF
TRBV4-1	NA	few	TRBJ1-1	TGCGCCAGCAGCCAAGATCACGGCAGAAACACTGAAGCTTTCTTT	CASSQDHGRNTEAFF
TRBV2	NA	NA	TRBJ1-6	TGTGCCAGCAGTCCACCCGGGGGCGAAAATTCACCCCTCCACTTT	CASSPPGGENSPLHF
TRBV3-1/TRBV3-2	NA	NA	TRBJ1-5	TGTGCCAGCAGCCAAGGTCAGTTAGGCAATCAGCCCCAGCATTTT	CASSQGQLGNQPQHF
TRBV7-9	NA	few	TRBJ1-2	TGTGCCAGCAGCACCCCTAACTATGGCTACACCTTC	CASSTPNYGYTF
TRBV19	NA	few	TRBJ1-1	TGTGCCAGTAGTATAGCCAGAATGAACACTGAAGCTTTCTTT	CASSIARMNTEAFF
TRBV5-1	TRBD1	NA	TRBJ1-2	TGCGCCAGCAGGTTACGACAGGGGGCGGGCGGCTACACCTTC	CASRLRQGAGGYTF